This TCR beta chain was retrieved from a study of T cell responses to AZD1222 COVID-19 vaccine. In regard to this clone: Its antigen is as yet unknown.

V trimming: 5 bases; J trimming: 5 bases; junction bases outside the gene matches: 10. Germline assignment: CDR1 SGHRS and CDR2 YFSETQ. This CDR3 contains 15 residues. Overall study findings and caveats: The reported proportion of spike-specific TCRs targeting unmutated variant regions was nearly half. White British donors predominated, females outnumbered males, and clonal diversity was possibly underestimated.

Assay used: immunoSEQ multiplex PCR; TCRdb lists only in-frame clones, some missing. This sample carries 200,000 to 250,000 clones, about 94% of them seen once, and the ten largest clones take 1.7%. Sequenced here: peripheral blood, sampled 28 days after the second dose of the MenACWY control vaccine. J is TRBJ2-5 and V is TRBV5-1; 9 bases are shared with TRBD2. The sequence was obtained from an adult who received the MenACWY meningococcal vaccine as a control. The CDR3 reads CASSDVAGGHETQYF. As DNA, the CDR3 is TGCGCCAGCAGTGACGTGGCGGGAGGGCACGAGACCCAGTACTTC.